This TCR beta chain was identified during a study of shared clonotypes between healthy human individuals. Background on the study: Two women and a few men aged 18 to 49 served as donors.

V gave up 4 bases and J gave up 5 bases, with 11 bases separating them. The CDR3 consists of 14 residues. Germline assignment: CDR1 SGHVS and CDR2 FQNEAQ. About 30,000 T cell genomes (about 210 ng DNA) went into each sorted-subset replicate. Only in-frame clones appear in the TCRdb table, and some are missing; sequencing was by immunoSEQ multiplex PCR. The sample lists a few hundred thousand clones, approximately 97% occurring once. The chain recombines TRBV7-8 with TRBJ1-4; no clear D gene. The sample taken for sequencing was naive CD4+ T cells sorted from blood. Subset described: CD45RA+ positively selected. This receptor was identified in a young woman in good health. The CDR3 protein is CASSWSSGNEKLFF. In nucleotides, the CDR3 is TGTGCCAGCAGCTGGTCGTCCGGGAATGAAAAACTGTTTTTT.